This entry lists 16 T cell receptor beta chains sequenced from one sample in a study of blood T cells in healthy people across ages (dated by TCRdb to between 2014 and 2016). The method behind the library was 5' RACE. Sequencing was carried out with an Illumina HiSeq 2500. A second roughly 6 to 12 cycle PCR used a sample-barcoded 5' primer and a J-beta primer mix. TCRdb's own reprocessing of the public reads used fastp at Q25 and MiXCR and kept productive beta chains. Rows are unified per CDR3 protein, each entry keeping the most common DNA and genes. The sample records about 1.6 million distinct CDR3 sequences, roughly 32% of which are singletons. The top ten constitute approximately 10% of the sample. Sample: blood. These receptors were taken from a woman between 25 and 40 years old in good health.

This clonotype was detected ten times or more. The chain carries TRBV7-2 and TRBJ2-4; D may be TRBD2 (7 bases). Germline CDR1 reads SGHTA; CDR2 reads FQGNSA. The CDR3 has 14 amino acids. Trimming stripped 3 bases from V and 9 bases from J, with 15 bases between. DNA for the CDR3: TGTGCCAGCAGCTTCAGGCAGGGAGGGGGCATTCAGTACTTC. Its translation is CASSFRQGGGIQYF.

The rearrangement uses TRBV9 and TRBJ2-2; a possible D gene is TRBD2 (6 bases). Germline V gene sequence: CDR1 SGDLS, CDR2 YYNGEE. The length of the CDR3 is 15 residues. Between the trimmed V and J ends, which lost 0 bases and 5 bases, there was a span of 11 bases. The DNA of the CDR3 is TGTGCCAGCAGCGTAGGCGGGACGGCGACCGGGGAGCTGTTTTTT. Amino acids: CASSVGGTATGELFF.

This clonotype was observed a few times. The rearrangement links TRBV4-1 to TRBJ1-5, with D possibly TRBD1 on 5 matching bases. The CDR3 spans 15 residues. The germline gives CDR1 MGHRA, CDR2 YSYEKL. V was clipped by 3 bases and J by 5 bases, with 14 bases between them. The CDR3 spells CASSHARARDQPQHF. Here the CDR3 DNA reads TGCGCCAGCAGCCATGCCAGGGCAAGGGATCAGCCCCAGCATTTT.

The sample holds a few counts of this clonotype. The chain uses TRBV7-8 and TRBJ2-5, with 15 bases that match TRBD2. In germline, CDR1 is SGHVS, CDR2 FQNEAQ. Germline trimming cut 5 bases from V and 3 bases from J; bases unmatched to any gene: 10. The CDR3 length is 18 residues. The CDR3 nucleotides are TGTGCCAGCAGCCCCGGACTAGCGGGGGGGCCATGGGAAGAGACCCAGTACTTC. Amino acid sequence: CASSPGLAGGPWEETQYF.

The chain is built from TRBV7-9 and TRBJ2-2; the match to TRBD2 covers 10 bases. The CDR3 consists of 17 residues. Unmatched junction bases numbered 4, after V lost 2 bases and J lost 1 base. The germline CDR1 and CDR2 sequences are SEHNR and FQNEAQ (reference sequence). The CDR3: CASSLRLAGENTGELFF. The CDR3 DNA reads as TGTGCCAGCAGCTTAAGGCTAGCGGGAGAGAACACCGGGGAGCTGTTTTTT.

V usage is TRBV9 and J usage is TRBJ2-2, with D possibly being TRBD2 (5 bases). The CDR3 contains 18 residues. Looked up from germline, CDR1 is SGDLS and CDR2 is YYNGEE. Trimming left V 0 bases short and J 5 bases short, with 20 bases between. The CDR3 sequence: CASSVGGGGSVDTGELFF. In DNA, the CDR3 is TGTGCCAGCAGCGTAGGTGGAGGTGGGAGTGTAGATACCGGGGAGCTGTTTTTT.

The gene calls are TRBV4-1 and TRBJ2-5; either TRBD1 or TRBD2 may fit D (6 bases each). Trimming shortened V by 2 bases and J by 1 base, and 14 bases separated the two germline ends. Per germline, CDR1 MGHRA and CDR2 YSYEKL. The CDR3 spans 16 residues. Written as DNA, the CDR3 is TGCGCCAGCAGCCAACGAGGGGGGATTAGCCAAGAGACCCAGTACTTC. Protein: CASSQRGGISQETQYF.

The J gene is TRBJ2-5, the V gene TRBV6-1; D might be TRBD1 or TRBD2, each matching 7 bases. The CDR3 totals 17 residues. The V gene lost 5 bases and the J gene lost 6 bases, with 25 bases spanning the gap. Per germline, CDR1 MNHNS and CDR2 SASEGT. DNA of the CDR3: TGTGCCAGCAGTCGCGCTAGGGGGCCAGGGGGGGTGAAGACCCAGTACTTC. This encodes CASSRARGPGGVKTQYF.

With regard to this clonotype: An end of the junction differs from the germline gene, which may be a read error. The rearrangement uses TRBV28 and TRBJ2-1; D possibly corresponds to TRBD2 (5 bases). The germline gives CDR1 MDHEN, CDR2 SYDVKM. The CDR3 totals 17 residues. CDR3 sequence (DNA): TGTGCCGGCAGTTTATTAGGAGTAGCGAGCTCCTACAATGAGCAGTTCTTC. Translation: CAGSLLGVASSYNEQFF. Supplemented by reference TRBV28 and TRBJ2-1, the full variable domain reads DVKVTQSSRYLVKRTGEKVFLECVQDMDHENMFWYRQDPGLGLRLIYFSYDVKMKEKGDIPEGYSVSREKKERFSLILESASTNQTSMYLCAGSLLGVASSYNEQFFGPGTRLTVL.

This clonotype has only a few counts. The chain combines TRBV11-2 with TRBJ2-7, with D perhaps given as TRBD1 or TRBD2 (5 bases each). Trimming took off 2 bases at V and 6 bases at J, with 11 bases between the two ends. CDR3 length: 13 amino acids. Germline CDR1 is SGHAT and CDR2 is FQNNGV. The CDR3 loop is CASSLLGTGEQYF. The CDR3 nucleotides read TGTGCCAGCAGCTTACTGGGGACGGGCGAGCAGTACTTC.

This chain joins TRBV20-1 and TRBJ2-3, with 7 bases that match TRBD2. Germline CDR1 reads DFQATT; CDR2 reads SNEGSKA (reference sequence). V was pared by 3 bases and J by 2 bases, with 2 bases of the junction left unmatched. There are 13 residues in the CDR3. The CDR3 loop reads CSASAGDTDTQYF. CDR3 nucleotide sequence: TGCAGTGCTAGTGCGGGGGACACAGATACGCAGTATTTT.

This clonotype was counted a few times. The CDR3 region is CASSLDPGGNTGELFF. The DNA of the CDR3 is TGCGCCAGCAGCTTGGACCCGGGAGGGAACACCGGGGAGCTGTTTTTT. This chain links TRBV5-1 with TRBJ2-2, with 7 bases aligning to TRBD2. The CDR3 extends over 16 amino acids. Trimming removed 0 bases from V and 1 base from J; junction bases left unmatched: 3. Germline V CDR1 and CDR2: SGHRS, YFSETQ.

J is TRBJ1-1 and V is TRBV29-1; D uncertain. V lost 0 bases to trimming and J lost 1 base, with 6 bases between them. Germline-derived CDR1 and CDR2 are SQVTM and ANQGSEA. CDR3 length: 13 amino acids. The CDR3 DNA sequence: TGCAGCGTTGAAGATTGGCGGAACACTGAAGCTTTCTTT. Translation: CSVEDWRNTEAFF.

This clonotype was counted a few times. The genes are TRBV20-1 and TRBJ2-1, with 11 nucleotides matching TRBD2. V was pared by 6 bases and J by 0 bases, with 4 bases of the junction left unmatched. Germline CDR1 is DFQATT and CDR2 is SNEGSKA (reference sequence). This CDR3 is built from 15 residues. CDR3 in DNA: TGCAGTGCAGGACTAGCGGGCGTCTCCTACAATGAGCAGTTCTTC. This encodes CSAGLAGVSYNEQFF.

The chain couples TRBV19 to TRBJ1-1; D remains ambiguous. The V gene lost 5 bases and the J gene lost 0 bases, with 10 bases spanning the gap. The CDR3 extends over 14 amino acids. In germline, CDR1 is LNHDA, CDR2 SQIVND (reference sequence). CDR3 region: CASSVNRMNTEAFF. The CDR3 DNA sequence: TGTGCCAGTAGTGTAAATCGCATGAACACTGAAGCTTTCTTT.

This clonotype occurred a few times. This sequence joins TRBV5-1 and TRBJ2-5; 12 bases line up with TRBD2. Unmatched junction bases numbered 5, after V lost 1 base and J lost 4 bases. CDR1 is SGHRS and CDR2 is YFSETQ in the germline V gene. The CDR3 has 16 residues. The CDR3 reads CASSLMTSGGSETQYF. The CDR3 bases are TGCGCCAGCAGCTTGATGACTAGCGGGGGATCAGAGACCCAGTACTTC. The variable domain in full, completed from reference TRBV5-1 and TRBJ2-5, reads KAGVTQTPRYLIKTRGQQVTLSCSPISGHRSVSWYQQTPGQGLQFLFEYFSETQRNKGNFPGRFSGRQFSNSRSEMNVSTLELGDSALYLCASSLMTSGGSETQYFGPGTRLLVL.